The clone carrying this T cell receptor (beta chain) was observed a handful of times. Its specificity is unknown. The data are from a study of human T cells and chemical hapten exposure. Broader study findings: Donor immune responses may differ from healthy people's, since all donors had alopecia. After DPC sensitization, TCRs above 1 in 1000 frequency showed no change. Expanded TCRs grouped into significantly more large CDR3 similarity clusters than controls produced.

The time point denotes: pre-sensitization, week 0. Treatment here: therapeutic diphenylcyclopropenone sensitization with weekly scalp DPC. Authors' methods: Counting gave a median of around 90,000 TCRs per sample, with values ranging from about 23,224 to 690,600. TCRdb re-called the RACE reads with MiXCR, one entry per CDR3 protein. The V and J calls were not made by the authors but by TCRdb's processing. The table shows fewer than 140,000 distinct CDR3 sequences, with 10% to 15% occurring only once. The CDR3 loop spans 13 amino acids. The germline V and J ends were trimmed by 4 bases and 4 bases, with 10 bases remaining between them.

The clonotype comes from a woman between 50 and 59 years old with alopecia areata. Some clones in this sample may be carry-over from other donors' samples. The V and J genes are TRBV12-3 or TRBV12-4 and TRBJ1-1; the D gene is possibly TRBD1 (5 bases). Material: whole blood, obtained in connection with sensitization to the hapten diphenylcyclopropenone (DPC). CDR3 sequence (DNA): TGTGCCAGCAGTTCCAATCAGGGCACTGAAGCTTTCTTT. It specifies CASSSNQGTEAFF.